The clone carrying this T cell receptor (beta chain) was counted a few times. This CDR3 has 13 residues. V lost 9 bases and J lost 4; bases outside the gene matches: 6. CDR1 MDHEN and CDR2 SYDVKM come from the germline V gene. This sample was taken from a study of CD8 T cells in ankylosing spondylitis. One entry per CDR3 protein, called by TCRdb with MiXCR from the 5' RACE reads. Of 200,000 to 250,000 distinct CDR3 sequences listed, under 12% are singletons. The chain carries TRBV28 and TRBJ2-3; 8 bases are shared with TRBD2. The sample taken for sequencing was blood, either unsorted or a sorted T cell fraction (not recorded which). This receptor was obtained from a male donor with ankylosing spondylitis or in good health (not recorded which). The CDR3 region is CASRGGGADTQYF. CDR3 nucleotides: TGTGCCAGTCGGGGGGGCGGCGCAGATACGCAGTATTTT.